These 19 T cell receptor beta chains share one sample of origin, sequenced in a study of CD8 T cells in Susac syndrome. The authors reverse transcribed roughly 0.5 to 1 ug RNA with random hexamers. TCRdb redid the calling of the immunoSEQ multiplex PCR reads with MiXCR, one entry per CDR3 protein. The profile covers about 200,000 distinct CDR3 sequences, with over 85% appearing a single time and 0.1% taken by the ten largest. Sequencing was carried out using CD4+ T cells from PBMCs. These receptor sequences come from a human donor in good health.

The chain is built from TRBV28 and TRBJ2-5; no definite D call. This CDR3 is built from 14 residues. Germline V gene data show CDR1 as MDHEN and CDR2 as SYDVKM. V was clipped by 4 bases and J by 5 bases, with 14 bases between them. CDR3: CASSSRNSRETQYF. The DNA of the CDR3 is TGTGCCAGCAGTTCCCGTAATAGCCGGGAGACCCAGTACTTC.

The CDR3 DNA reads as TGCGCCAGCAGCTTGGACGGCCGAACTAATGAAAAACTGTTTTTT. Translating it yields CASSLDGRTNEKLFF. The rearrangement joins TRBV5-1 to TRBJ1-4; no reliable D call. The CDR3 spans 15 residues. CDR1 and CDR2 from the germline V gene are SGHRS and YFSETQ. The V gene lost 0 bases and the J gene lost 1 base, with 7 bases spanning the gap.

This chain links TRBV5-1 with TRBJ2-3; D is perhaps TRBD2 (6 bases). Germline CDR1 reads SGHRS; CDR2 reads YFSETQ. V gave up 5 bases and J gave up 0 bases, with 13 bases separating them. This CDR3 has 15 amino acids. CDR3 protein: CASSLMAGSTDTQYF. The CDR3 coding sequence is TGCGCCAGCAGTTTGATGGCGGGGAGCACAGATACGCAGTATTTT.

V usage is TRBV19 and J usage is TRBJ2-7; the match to TRBD1 covers 8 bases. CDR1 and CDR2 from the germline V gene are LNHDA and SQIVND (reference sequence). J gave up 5 bases and V 5 bases, and 11 bases lay outside the gene matches. The CDR3 length is 15 residues. Here the CDR3 reads CASSSSRTGRNEQYF. The CDR3 DNA reads TGTGCCAGTAGTTCTAGCCGGACAGGGAGAAACGAGCAGTACTTC. The full variable domain, with the rest looked up from reference TRBV19 and TRBJ2-7, is DGGITQSPKYLFRKEGQNVTLSCEQNLNHDAMYWYRQDPGQGLRLIYYSQIVNDFQKGDIAEGYSVSREKKESFPLTVTSAQKNPTAFYLCASSSSRTGRNEQYFGPGTRLTVT.

This sequence joins TRBV6-5 and TRBJ2-7; the match to TRBD1 covers 7 bases. V was clipped by 2 bases and J by 2 bases; unmatched bases: 6. CDR3 length equals 15 residues. Germline CDR1 MNHEY, CDR2 SVGAGI. CDR3 in amino acids: CASSYAAGGAYEQYF. CDR3 in DNA: TGTGCCAGCAGTTACGCGGCAGGGGGTGCCTACGAGCAGTACTTC.

The gene calls are TRBV4-2 and TRBJ1-1; TRBD1 matches at 11 bases. V shed 1 base and J 0 bases; nucleotides not matched to a gene: 4. Germline values: CDR1 LGHNA, CDR2 YNFKEQ. The CDR3 runs 17 residues. The CDR3 nucleotides are TGTGCCAGCAGCCAAGCGGGACAGGGGGGATTGAACACTGAAGCTTTCTTT. This encodes CASSQAGQGGLNTEAFF.

The chain is built from TRBV5-4 and TRBJ2-3, with a tentative D call TRBD1 (6 bases). Germline assignment: CDR1 SGHNT and CDR2 YYREEE (reference sequence). The length of the CDR3 is 15 residues. V lost 1 base and J 1 base, leaving 10 bases between the germline ends. The CDR3 sequence: CASSLPWGRTDTQYF. In DNA form, the CDR3 reads TGTGCCAGCAGCTTGCCCTGGGGGCGCACAGATACGCAGTATTTT. Based on the CDR3 plus reference TRBV5-4 and TRBJ2-3, the full variable domain is ETGVTQSPTHLIKTRGQQVTLRCSSQSGHNTVSWYQQALGQGPQFIFQYYREEENGRGNFPPRFSGLQFPNYSSELNVNALELDDSALYLCASSLPWGRTDTQYFGPGTRLTVL.

The rearrangement joins TRBV3-1 to TRBJ2-1; no firm D call. Germline CDR1 LGHDT, CDR2 YNNKEL (reference sequence). The CDR3 covers 12 residues. Trimming left V 6 bases short and J 9 bases short, with 12 bases between. CDR3 region: CASSTFRSEQFF. The CDR3 DNA reads TGTGCCAGCAGTACATTTCGTAGTGAGCAGTTCTTC.

The chain joins TRBV28 to TRBJ2-5; perhaps TRBD2 as D (6 bases). Trimming took off 3 bases at V and 5 bases at J, with 16 bases between the two ends. This CDR3 has 15 amino acids. Germline V gives CDR1 MDHEN, CDR2 SYDVKM. The CDR3 region has the DNA TGTGCCAGCAGTTTGGTTGGAGGGGTACGGGAGACCCAGTACTTC. Translated: CASSLVGGVRETQYF. Full variable domain (rest looked up from reference TRBV28 and TRBJ2-5): DVKVTQSSRYLVKRTGEKVFLECVQDMDHENMFWYRQDPGLGLRLIYFSYDVKMKEKGDIPEGYSVSREKKERFSLILESASTNQTSMYLCASSLVGGVRETQYFGPGTRLLVL.

This clonotype is a singleton in its sample. The gene calls are TRBV12-3 or TRBV12-4 and TRBJ1-1; the D gene is possibly TRBD1 (6 bases). The V end was cut by 3 bases, the J end by 4 bases, with 9 bases between. The CDR3 totals 13 residues. DNA of the CDR3: TGTGCCAGCAGTTTCCAGGGGAGCACTGAAGCTTTCTTT. Amino acids: CASSFQGSTEAFF.

Concerning this clonotype: A junction boundary mismatches the germline segment, possibly from a read error. The J gene is TRBJ1-1, the V gene TRBV10-3, with 8 bases aligning to TRBD1. The CDR3 contains 15 residues. Germline V gene lookup returns CDR1 ENHRY and CDR2 SYGVKD. CDR3 sequence reads: CAISESRTGNAEAFF. The DNA of the CDR3 is TGTGCCATCAGTGAGTCAAGGACAGGGAACGCTGAAGCTTTCTTT.

This clonotype appeared a single time. This sequence joins TRBV5-1 and TRBJ2-5; the D gene is possibly TRBD1 (7 bases). The V gene lost 4 bases and the J gene lost 5 bases, with 18 bases spanning the gap. This CDR3 is built from 15 residues. Per germline, CDR1 SGHRS and CDR2 YFSETQ. CDR3 region: CASSGGTEQRETQYF. DNA for the CDR3: TGCGCCAGCAGCGGCGGGACAGAGCAAAGGGAGACCCAGTACTTC. Based on the CDR3 plus reference TRBV5-1 and TRBJ2-5, the full variable domain is KAGVTQTPRYLIKTRGQQVTLSCSPISGHRSVSWYQQTPGQGLQFLFEYFSETQRNKGNFPGRFSGRQFSNSRSEMNVSTLELGDSALYLCASSGGTEQRETQYFGPGTRLLVL.

This chain connects TRBV2 to TRBJ2-2; 8 bases line up with TRBD1. CDR3 size: 16 residues. Trimming took 5 bases from V and 5 from J; bases not matched to a gene: 10. Germline loops: CDR1 SNHLY, CDR2 FYNNEI. CDR3 amino acids: CASSHLGTGGTGELFF. CDR3 DNA: TGTGCCAGCAGTCACCTCGGGACAGGTGGAACCGGGGAGCTGTTTTTT.

The V call is TRBV28, the J call TRBJ1-1, with unresolved D. This CDR3 comprises 12 residues. V was cut by 4 bases and J by 4 bases, with 7 bases left in between. Germline V gives CDR1 MDHEN, CDR2 SYDVKM. DNA for the CDR3: TGTGCCAGCAGTTCTTTCTTCACTGAAGCTTTCTTT. Translating it yields CASSSFFTEAFF. Together with reference TRBV28 and TRBJ1-1, the CDR3 gives the full variable domain: DVKVTQSSRYLVKRTGEKVFLECVQDMDHENMFWYRQDPGLGLRLIYFSYDVKMKEKGDIPEGYSVSREKKERFSLILESASTNQTSMYLCASSSFFTEAFFGQGTRLTVV.

The chain carries TRBV7-2 and TRBJ1-5; D gene uncertain. The CDR3 runs 14 residues. V lost 4 bases, J lost 0 bases, and 7 bases lay in between. From germline, CDR1 is SGHTA and CDR2 FQGNSA. Written as DNA, the CDR3 is TGTGCCAGCAGCTGGCGGGCTAGCAATCAGCCCCAGCATTTT. Protein product: CASSWRASNQPQHF.

The chain couples TRBV7-2 to TRBJ2-2, with D perhaps TRBD1 (6 bases). The CDR3 sequence is 13 residues long. Trimming stripped 5 bases from V and 6 bases from J, with 10 bases between. Germline CDR1 SGHTA, CDR2 FQGNSA. The CDR3 spells CASSVQGPGELFF. The CDR3 DNA follows: TGTGCCAGCAGCGTACAGGGCCCCGGGGAGCTGTTTTTT.

This chain connects TRBV20-1 to TRBJ2-5, with 10 bases aligning to TRBD2. This CDR3 is 16 amino acids long. J was trimmed by 3 bases and V by 5 bases; bases with no gene match: 12. Germline CDR1 reads DFQATT; CDR2 reads SNEGSKA (reference sequence). For the CDR3, the DNA is TGCAGTGCTCACTCCCCCCTAGCGGGGGTGAAAGAGACCCAGTACTTC. It codes for CSAHSPLAGVKETQYF.

To note about this clonotype: The junction departs from the called germline gene at one end, perhaps through a read error. V is TRBV10-3 and J is TRBJ2-3; D perhaps matches TRBD1 (6 bases). CDR1 and CDR2 from the germline V gene are ENHRY and SYGVKD. This CDR3 has 13 residues. CDR3 loop: CALRGPLTDTQYF. CDR3 sequence (DNA): TGTGCCCTCAGGGGACCTTTGACAGATACGCAGTATTTT.

The gene calls are TRBV7-6 and TRBJ1-1; the D gene is possibly TRBD1 (5 bases). The CDR3 is 17 amino acids. V was cut by 2 bases and J by 0 bases, with 16 bases left in between. In germline, CDR1 is SGHVS, CDR2 FNYEAQ. CDR3 coding DNA: TGTGCCAGCAGCTTACGCCCTTCGGGGGATATGAACACTGAAGCTTTCTTT. Protein: CASSLRPSGDMNTEAFF.